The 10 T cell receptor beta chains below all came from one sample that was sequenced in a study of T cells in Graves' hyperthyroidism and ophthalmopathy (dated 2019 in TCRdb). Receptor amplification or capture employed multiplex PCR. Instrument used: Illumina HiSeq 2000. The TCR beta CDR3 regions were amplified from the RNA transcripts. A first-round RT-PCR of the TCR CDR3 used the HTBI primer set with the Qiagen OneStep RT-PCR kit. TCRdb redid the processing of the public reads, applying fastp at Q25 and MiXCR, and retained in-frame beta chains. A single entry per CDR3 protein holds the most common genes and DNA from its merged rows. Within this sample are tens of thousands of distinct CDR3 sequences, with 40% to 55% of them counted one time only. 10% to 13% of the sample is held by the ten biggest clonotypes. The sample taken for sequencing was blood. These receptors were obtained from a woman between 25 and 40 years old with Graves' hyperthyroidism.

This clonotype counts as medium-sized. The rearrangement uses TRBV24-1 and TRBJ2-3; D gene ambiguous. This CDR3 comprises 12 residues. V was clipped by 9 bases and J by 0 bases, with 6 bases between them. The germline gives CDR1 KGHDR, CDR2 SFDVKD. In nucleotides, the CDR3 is TGTGCCACCGCATCTAGCACAGATACGCAGTATTTT. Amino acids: CATASSTDTQYF.

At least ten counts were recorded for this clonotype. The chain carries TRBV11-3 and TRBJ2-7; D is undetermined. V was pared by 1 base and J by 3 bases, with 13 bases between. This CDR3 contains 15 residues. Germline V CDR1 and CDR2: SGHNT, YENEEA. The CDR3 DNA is TGTGCCAGCAGCTTAGGTGCGTCAGTCTTCTACGAGCAGTACTTC. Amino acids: CASSLGASVFYEQYF.

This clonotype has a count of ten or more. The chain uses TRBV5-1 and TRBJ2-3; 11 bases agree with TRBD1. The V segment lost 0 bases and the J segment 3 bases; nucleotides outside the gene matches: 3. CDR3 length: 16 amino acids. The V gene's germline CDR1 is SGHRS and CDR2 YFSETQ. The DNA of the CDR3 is TGCGCCAGCAGCTTGGGCGGGACAGGGGGAACAGATACGCAGTATTTT. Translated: CASSLGGTGGTDTQYF.

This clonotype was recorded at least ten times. The CDR3 loop is CASSFPNLYEQYF. The CDR3 region has the DNA TGTGCCAGCAGCTTTCCGAATCTCTACGAGCAGTACTTC. The chain combines TRBV5-4 with TRBJ2-7, with D uncertain. This CDR3 has 13 residues. CDR1 and CDR2 (germline): SGHNT, YYREEE (reference sequence). With 2 bases removed from V and 3 bases from J, the gap between germline ends came to 9 bases.

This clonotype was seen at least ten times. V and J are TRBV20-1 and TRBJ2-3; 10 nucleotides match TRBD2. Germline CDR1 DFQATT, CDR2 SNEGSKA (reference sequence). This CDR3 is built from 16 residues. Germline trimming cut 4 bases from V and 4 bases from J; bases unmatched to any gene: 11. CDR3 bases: TGCAGTGCTACCGGACGAGCGGGAGGGTTTGCAGATACGCAGTATTTT. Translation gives CSATGRAGGFADTQYF.

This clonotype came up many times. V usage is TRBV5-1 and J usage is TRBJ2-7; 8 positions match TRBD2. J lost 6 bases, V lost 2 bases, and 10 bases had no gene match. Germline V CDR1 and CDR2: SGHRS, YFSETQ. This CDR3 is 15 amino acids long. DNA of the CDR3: TGCGCCAGCAGCTTTAGCGGGGAGGAGTCGGGCGAGCAGTACTTC. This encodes CASSFSGEESGEQYF.

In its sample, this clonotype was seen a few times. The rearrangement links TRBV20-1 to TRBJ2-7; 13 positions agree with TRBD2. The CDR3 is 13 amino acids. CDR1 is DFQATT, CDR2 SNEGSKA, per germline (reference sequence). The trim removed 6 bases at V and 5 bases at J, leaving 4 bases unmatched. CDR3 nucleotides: TGCAGTGCCCTAGGACTAGCGGGAGACGAGCAGTACTTC. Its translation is CSALGLAGDEQYF.

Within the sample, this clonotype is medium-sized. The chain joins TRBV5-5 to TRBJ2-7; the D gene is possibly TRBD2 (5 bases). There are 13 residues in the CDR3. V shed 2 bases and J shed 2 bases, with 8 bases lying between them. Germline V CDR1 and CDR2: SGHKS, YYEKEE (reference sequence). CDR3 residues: CASSLSGTYEQYF. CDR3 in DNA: TGTGCCAGCAGCTTAAGCGGCACCTACGAGCAGTACTTC. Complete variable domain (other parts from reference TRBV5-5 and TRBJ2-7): DAGVTQSPTHLIKTRGQQVTLRCSPISGHKSVSWYQQVLGQGPQFIFQYYEKEERGRGNFPDRFSARQFPNYSSELNVNALLLGDSALYLCASSLSGTYEQYFGPGTRLTVT.

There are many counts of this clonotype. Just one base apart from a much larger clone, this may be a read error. This CDR3 reads CASSLNRGTQYF. Written as DNA, the CDR3 is TGTGCCAGCAGTTTAAACAGGGGGACCCAGTACTTC. J is TRBJ2-5 and V is TRBV28, with TRBD1 identical over 7 bases. The CDR3 covers 12 residues. Looked up from germline, CDR1 is MDHEN and CDR2 is SYDVKM. Trimming took 2 bases from V and 7 from J; bases not matched to a gene: 1.

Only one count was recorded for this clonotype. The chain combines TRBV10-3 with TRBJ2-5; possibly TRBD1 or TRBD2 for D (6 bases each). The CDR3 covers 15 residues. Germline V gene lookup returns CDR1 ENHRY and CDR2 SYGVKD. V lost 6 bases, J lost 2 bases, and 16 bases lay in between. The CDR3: CAIRGGLSSQETQYF. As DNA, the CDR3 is TGTGCCATCAGAGGGGGGCTGTCCTCACAAGAGACCCAGTACTTC.